This T cell receptor beta chain originates from a study of blood T cell repertoires in COVID-19. Study context: There were acute and convalescent COVID-19 samples, and they came from the United States, Italy and Spain. PBMCs, B-cell-depleted T cells, or T cells provided the cDNA or gDNA that made up the material.

Per the study methods: From reference gene primer amplification, estimates of nucleated cell counts were derived. The repertoire was sequenced with immunoSEQ multiplex PCR; TCRdb's copy has only in-frame clones and lacks some. The V and J calls and clone size come from that table; D and trimming were worked out from the DNA. The sample consists of roughly 250,000 clones, 82% of them appearing once. Trimming removed 2 bases from V and 7 bases from J, with 6 bases in between. This CDR3 has 12 residues. Germline V gene sequence: CDR1 SNHLY, CDR2 FYNNEI. This chain uses TRBV2 with TRBJ1-5; D gene uncertain. The source of this sequence is a woman over 75 with active or convalescent COVID-19. The sequencing input was peripheral blood. The CDR3 nucleotides read TGTGCCAGCAGTGAACGCCAGCAGCCCCAGCATTTT. Amino acids: CASSERQQPQHF.